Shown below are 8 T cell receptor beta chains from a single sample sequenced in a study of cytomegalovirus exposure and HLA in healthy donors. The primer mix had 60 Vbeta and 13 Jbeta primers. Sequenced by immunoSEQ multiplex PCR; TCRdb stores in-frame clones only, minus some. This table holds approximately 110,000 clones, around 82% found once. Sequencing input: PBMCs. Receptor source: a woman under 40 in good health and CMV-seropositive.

The CDR3 DNA sequence: TGCAGTGCTGGGACTCCTCCGGAGCAGTTCTTC. It specifies CSAGTPPEQFF. The chain is built from TRBV20-1 and TRBJ2-1, with D possibly being TRBD2 (6 bases). In germline, CDR1 is DFQATT, CDR2 SNEGSKA (reference sequence). Trimming took 5 bases from V and 10 from J, leaving 12 bases between them. The CDR3 is 11 amino acids.

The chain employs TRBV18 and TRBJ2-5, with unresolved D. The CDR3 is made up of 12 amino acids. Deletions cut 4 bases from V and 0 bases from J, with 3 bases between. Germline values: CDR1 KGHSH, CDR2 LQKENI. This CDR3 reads CASSLYQETQYF. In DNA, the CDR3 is TGTGCCAGCTCACTCTACCAAGAGACCCAGTACTTC.

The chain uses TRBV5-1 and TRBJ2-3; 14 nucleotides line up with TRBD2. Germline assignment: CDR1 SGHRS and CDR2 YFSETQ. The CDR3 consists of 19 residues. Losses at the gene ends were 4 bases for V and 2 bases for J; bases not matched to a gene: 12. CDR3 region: CASSAGLAGGRFITDTQYF. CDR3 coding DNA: TGCGCCAGCAGCGCCGGACTAGCGGGGGGCCGATTCATCACAGATACGCAGTATTTT. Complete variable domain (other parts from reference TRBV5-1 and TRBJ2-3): KAGVTQTPRYLIKTRGQQVTLSCSPISGHRSVSWYQQTPGQGLQFLFEYFSETQRNKGNFPGRFSGRQFSNSRSEMNVSTLELGDSALYLCASSAGLAGGRFITDTQYFGPGTRLTVL.

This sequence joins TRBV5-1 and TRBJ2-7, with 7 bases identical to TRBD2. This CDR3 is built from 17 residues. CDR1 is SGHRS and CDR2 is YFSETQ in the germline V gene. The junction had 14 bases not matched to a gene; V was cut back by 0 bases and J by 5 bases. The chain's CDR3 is CASSLEIGRRSVNEQYF. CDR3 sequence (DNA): TGCGCCAGCAGCTTGGAAATCGGGAGGAGGTCAGTCAACGAGCAGTACTTC.

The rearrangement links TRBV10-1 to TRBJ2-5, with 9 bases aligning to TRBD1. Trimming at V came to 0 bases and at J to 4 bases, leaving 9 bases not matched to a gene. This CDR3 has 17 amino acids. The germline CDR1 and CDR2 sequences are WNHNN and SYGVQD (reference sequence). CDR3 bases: TGCGCCAGCAGTGAGTCGACCTATGGGACAGGGAGAGAGACCCAGTACTTC. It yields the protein CASSESTYGTGRETQYF.

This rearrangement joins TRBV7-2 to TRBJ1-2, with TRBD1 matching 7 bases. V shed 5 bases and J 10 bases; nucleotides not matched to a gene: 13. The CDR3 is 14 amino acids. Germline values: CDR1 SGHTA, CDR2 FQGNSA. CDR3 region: CASSGDREGVDYTF. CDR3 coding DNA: TGTGCCAGCAGCGGCGACAGGGAAGGGGTCGACTACACCTTC. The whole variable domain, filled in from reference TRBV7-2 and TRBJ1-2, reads GAGVSQSPSNKVTEKGKDVELRCDPISGHTALYWYRQSLGQGLEFLIYFQGNSAPDKSGLPSDRFSAERTGGSVSTLTIQRTQQEDSAVYLCASSGDREGVDYTFGSGTRLTVV.

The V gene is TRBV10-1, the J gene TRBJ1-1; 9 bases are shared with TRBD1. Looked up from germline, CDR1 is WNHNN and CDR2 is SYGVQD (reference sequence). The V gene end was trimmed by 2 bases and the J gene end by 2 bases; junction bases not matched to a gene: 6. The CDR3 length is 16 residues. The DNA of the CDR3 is TGCGCCAGCAGTGAGAGGACAGGGGCTCTTAACACTGAAGCTTTCTTT. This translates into CASSERTGALNTEAFF.

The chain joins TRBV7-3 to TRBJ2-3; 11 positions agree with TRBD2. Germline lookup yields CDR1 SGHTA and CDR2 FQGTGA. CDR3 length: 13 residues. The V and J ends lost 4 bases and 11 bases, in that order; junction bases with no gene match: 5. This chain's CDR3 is CASSSTLAGGQYF. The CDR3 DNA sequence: TGTGCCAGCAGCTCCACCCTAGCGGGGGGGCAGTATTTT.